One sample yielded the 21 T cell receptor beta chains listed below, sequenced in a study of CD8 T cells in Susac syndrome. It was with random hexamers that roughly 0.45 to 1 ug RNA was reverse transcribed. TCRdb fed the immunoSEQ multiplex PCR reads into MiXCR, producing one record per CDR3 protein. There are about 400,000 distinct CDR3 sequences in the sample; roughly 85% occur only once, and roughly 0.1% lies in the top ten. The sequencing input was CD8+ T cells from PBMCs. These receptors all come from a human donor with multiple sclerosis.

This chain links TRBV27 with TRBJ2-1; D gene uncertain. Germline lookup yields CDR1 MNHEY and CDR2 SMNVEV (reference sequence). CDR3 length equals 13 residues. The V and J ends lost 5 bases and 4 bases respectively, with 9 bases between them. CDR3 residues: CASSPGKYNEQFF. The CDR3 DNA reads TGTGCCAGCAGTCCCGGCAAGTACAATGAGCAGTTCTTC.

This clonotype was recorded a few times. The CDR3 region is CASSRGAGISTDTQYF. The CDR3, as DNA: TGTGCCAGCAGCCGCGGAGCGGGGATTAGCACAGATACGCAGTATTTT. The V gene is TRBV5-6, the J gene TRBJ2-3; 7 bases map to TRBD2. Germline V gene lookup returns CDR1 SGHDT and CDR2 YYEEEE. V shed 4 bases and J 0 bases; nucleotides not matched to a gene: 8. The CDR3 consists of 16 residues.

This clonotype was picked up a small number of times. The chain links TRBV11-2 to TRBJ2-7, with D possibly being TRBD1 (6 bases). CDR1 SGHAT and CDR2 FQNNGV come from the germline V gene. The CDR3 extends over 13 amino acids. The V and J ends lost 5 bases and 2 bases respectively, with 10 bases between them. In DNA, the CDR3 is TGTGCCAGCAGCCAGGGGTCCCCCTACGAGCAGTACTTC. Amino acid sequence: CASSQGSPYEQYF.

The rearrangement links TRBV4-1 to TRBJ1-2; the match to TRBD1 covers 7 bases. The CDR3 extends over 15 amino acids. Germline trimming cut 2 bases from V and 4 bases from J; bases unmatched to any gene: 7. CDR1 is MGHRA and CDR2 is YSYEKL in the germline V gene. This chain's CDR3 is CASSQLGTVLYGYTF. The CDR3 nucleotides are TGCGCCAGCAGCCAACTCGGGACAGTGCTCTATGGCTACACCTTC.

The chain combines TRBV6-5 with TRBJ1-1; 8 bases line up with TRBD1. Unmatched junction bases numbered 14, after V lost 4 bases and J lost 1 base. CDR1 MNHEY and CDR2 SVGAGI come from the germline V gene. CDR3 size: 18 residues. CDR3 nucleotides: TGTGCCAGCAGTTTCCACAGGGGGGCAGCGGTCCGGAACACTGAAGCTTTCTTT. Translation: CASSFHRGAAVRNTEAFF.

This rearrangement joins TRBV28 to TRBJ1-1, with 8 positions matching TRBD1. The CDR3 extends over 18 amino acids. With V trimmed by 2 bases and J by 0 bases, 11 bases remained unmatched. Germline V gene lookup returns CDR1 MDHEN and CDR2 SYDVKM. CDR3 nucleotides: TGTGCCAGCAGTTTAAAGGACAGGGAGAAATTCGTGAACACTGAAGCTTTCTTT. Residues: CASSLKDREKFVNTEAFF. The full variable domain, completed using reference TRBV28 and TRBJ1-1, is DVKVTQSSRYLVKRTGEKVFLECVQDMDHENMFWYRQDPGLGLRLIYFSYDVKMKEKGDIPEGYSVSREKKERFSLILESASTNQTSMYLCASSLKDREKFVNTEAFFGQGTRLTVV.

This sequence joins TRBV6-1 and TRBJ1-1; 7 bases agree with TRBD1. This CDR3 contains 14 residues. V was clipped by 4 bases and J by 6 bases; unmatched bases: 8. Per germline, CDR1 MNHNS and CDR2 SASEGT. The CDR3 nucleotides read TGTGCCAGCAGTGTCGAAGCCGGGACAGCTGAAGCTTTCTTT. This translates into CASSVEAGTAEAFF.

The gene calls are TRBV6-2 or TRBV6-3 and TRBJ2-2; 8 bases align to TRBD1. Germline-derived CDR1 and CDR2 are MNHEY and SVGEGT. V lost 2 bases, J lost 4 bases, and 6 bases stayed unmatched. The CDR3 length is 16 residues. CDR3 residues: CASSYNEGQGTGELFF. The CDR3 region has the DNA TGTGCCAGCAGTTACAATGAAGGACAGGGCACCGGGGAGCTGTTTTTT.

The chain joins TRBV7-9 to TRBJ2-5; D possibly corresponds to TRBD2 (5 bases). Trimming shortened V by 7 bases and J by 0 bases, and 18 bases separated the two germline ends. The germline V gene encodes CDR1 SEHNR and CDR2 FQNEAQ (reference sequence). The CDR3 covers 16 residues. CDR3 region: CASTSRTPFYQETQYF. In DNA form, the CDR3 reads TGTGCCAGCACCTCGAGGACTCCCTTCTACCAAGAGACCCAGTACTTC.

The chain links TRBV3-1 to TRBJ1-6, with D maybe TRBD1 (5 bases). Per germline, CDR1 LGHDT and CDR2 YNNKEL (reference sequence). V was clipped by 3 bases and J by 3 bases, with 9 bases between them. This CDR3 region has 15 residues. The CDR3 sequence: CASSQWDHYNSPLHF. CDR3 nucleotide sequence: TGTGCCAGCAGCCAGTGGGACCACTATAATTCACCCCTCCACTTT.

The CDR3 nucleotides are TGCGCCAGCAGCCAGGTAGCGGGAGGGACGTCCGAGCAGTACTTC. Protein: CASSQVAGGTSEQYF. The chain recombines TRBV4-1 with TRBJ2-7; 11 bases are a match to TRBD2. J lost 6 bases, V lost 3 bases, and 7 bases had no gene match. Germline V gene lookup returns CDR1 MGHRA and CDR2 YSYEKL. CDR3 length: 15 residues.

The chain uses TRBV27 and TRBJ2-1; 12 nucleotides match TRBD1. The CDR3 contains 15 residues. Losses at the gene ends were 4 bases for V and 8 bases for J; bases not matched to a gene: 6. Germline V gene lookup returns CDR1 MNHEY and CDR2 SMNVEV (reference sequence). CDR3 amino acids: CASSSGTGGFDEQFF. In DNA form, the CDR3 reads TGTGCCAGCAGTTCGGGGACAGGGGGCTTCGATGAGCAGTTCTTC.

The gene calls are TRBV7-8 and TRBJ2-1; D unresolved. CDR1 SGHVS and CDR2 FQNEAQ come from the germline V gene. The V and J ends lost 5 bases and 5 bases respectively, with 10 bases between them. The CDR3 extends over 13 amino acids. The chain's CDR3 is CASSPPTDNEQFF. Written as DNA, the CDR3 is TGTGCCAGCAGCCCACCGACCGACAATGAGCAGTTCTTC.

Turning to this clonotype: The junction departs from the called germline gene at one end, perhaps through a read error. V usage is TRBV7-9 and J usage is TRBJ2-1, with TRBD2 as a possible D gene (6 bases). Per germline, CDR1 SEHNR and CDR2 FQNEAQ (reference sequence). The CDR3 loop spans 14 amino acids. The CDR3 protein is CANSPPPGGDEQFF. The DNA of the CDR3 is TGTGCCAACAGCCCACCGCCCGGGGGAGATGAGCAGTTCTTC.

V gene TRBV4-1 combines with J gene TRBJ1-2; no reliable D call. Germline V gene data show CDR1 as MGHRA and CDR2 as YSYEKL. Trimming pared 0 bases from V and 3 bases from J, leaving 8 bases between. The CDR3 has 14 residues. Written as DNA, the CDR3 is TGCGCCAGCAGCCAAGAGAACGCGTACTATGGCTACACCTTC. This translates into CASSQENAYYGYTF.

The CDR3 sequence is CASSYGLAGGVTDTQYF. DNA of the CDR3: TGTGCCAGCAGTTACGGGCTAGCGGGGGGGGTAACAGATACGCAGTATTTT. The chain links TRBV6-5 to TRBJ2-3; 12 bases are shared with TRBD2. V trimming: 2 bases; J trimming: 3 bases; junction bases outside the gene matches: 6. The CDR3 contains 17 residues. Germline V lookup: CDR1 MNHEY, CDR2 SVGAGI.

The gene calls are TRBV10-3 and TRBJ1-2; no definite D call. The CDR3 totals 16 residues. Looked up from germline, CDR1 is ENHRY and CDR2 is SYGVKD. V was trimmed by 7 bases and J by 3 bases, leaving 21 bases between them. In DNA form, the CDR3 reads TGTGCCATCAAGCCGCGGGCAGGTGGTTGGTACTATGGCTACACCTTC. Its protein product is CAIKPRAGGWYYGYTF.

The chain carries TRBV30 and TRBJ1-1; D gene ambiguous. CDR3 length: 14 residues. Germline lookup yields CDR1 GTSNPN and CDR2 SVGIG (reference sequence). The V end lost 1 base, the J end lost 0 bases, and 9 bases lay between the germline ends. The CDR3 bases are TGTGCCTGGAGTGGGGTTGGAGTGAACACTGAAGCTTTCTTT. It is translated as CAWSGVGVNTEAFF.

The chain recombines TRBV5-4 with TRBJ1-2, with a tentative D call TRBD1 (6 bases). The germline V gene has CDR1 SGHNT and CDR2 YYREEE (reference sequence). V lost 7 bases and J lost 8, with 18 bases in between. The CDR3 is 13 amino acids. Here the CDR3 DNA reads TGTGCCAGCGGCAATGGGGGGGCGCGGGGCTACACCTTC. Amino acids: CASGNGGARGYTF.

DNA for the CDR3: TGCGCCAGCAGCTTGGACCTCGTGGAGCTGTTTTTT. This codes for CASSLDLVELFF. This chain links TRBV5-1 with TRBJ2-2; no definite D call. The CDR3 covers 12 residues. V lost 0 bases to trimming and J lost 10 bases, with 7 bases between them. Germline lookup yields CDR1 SGHRS and CDR2 YFSETQ.

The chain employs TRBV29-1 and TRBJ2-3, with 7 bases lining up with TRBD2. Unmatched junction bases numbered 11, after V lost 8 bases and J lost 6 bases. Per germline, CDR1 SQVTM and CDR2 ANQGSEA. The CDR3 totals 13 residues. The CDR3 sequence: CSTLGGSRDTQYF. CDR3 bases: TGCAGCACCCTGGGGGGGAGCCGGGATACGCAGTATTTT.